The clone carrying this T cell receptor beta chain was picked up a small number of times. Its antigen is as yet unknown. These data are taken from a study of T-cell reconstitution after alpha-beta-depleted transplantation in children. Study results and caveats: Diversity of TCRbeta at day 60 was high in some patients, arising from surviving recipient T cells and thymic progenitors. At around two months after transplant, the alpha-beta T cells were reportedly derived from several hundred expanded clones that came from non-depleted graft cells. At one year after transplant, newly produced T cells mostly accounted for T-cell counts and diversity.

Unique molecular identifiers were incorporated into the prepared TCRbeta library. Via MiXCR, TCRdb re-called the PCR reads, giving one row per CDR3 protein. The sample contains around 800,000 distinct CDR3 sequences, about 16% of which appear only once. Trimming took 0 bases from V and 6 from J, leaving 12 bases between them. The CDR3 consists of 16 residues. The germline CDR1 and CDR2 sequences are LNHNV and YYDKDF (reference sequence). The input for sequencing was PBMCs, mostly from graft donor cells, taken 360 days after TCRalphabeta/CD19-depleted stem cell transplant. The chain joins TRBV15 to TRBJ1-6; D ambiguous. This sequence was found in a male patient aged 10 to 17 who had a stem cell transplant for acute lymphoblastic leukemia, so the T cells may come from the graft donor. For the CDR3, the DNA is TGTGCCACCAGCAGAGATGGGTACAGAACTAATTCACCCCTCCACTTT. It yields the protein CATSRDGYRTNSPLHF.